The clone carrying this T cell receptor (beta chain) was counted a few times. Its target is not known. An end of the junction does not agree with germline; a read error may underlie this. The CDR3 sequence is 14 residues long. The germline gives CDR1 ENHRY, CDR2 SYGVKD. Researchers ran the PCR with 60 Vbeta and 13 Jbeta primers. The repertoire was sequenced with immunoSEQ multiplex PCR; TCRdb's copy has only in-frame clones and lacks some. The table shows some 160,000 clones, with 65% to 90% occurring only once. This entry is derived from a study of cytomegalovirus exposure and HLA in healthy donors. Points from the study as a whole: The authors later linked a missense DCLRE1C variant to TCR beta V- and J-gene trimming.

The source is a man aged 45-65 years in good health and CMV-seropositive. This chain links TRBV10-3 with TRBJ1-3; TRBD1 aligns across 7 bases. Material: PBMCs. The CDR3: CAVRDSNSGNTIYF. The DNA for the CDR3 is TGTGCCGTCAGGGACAGCAACTCTGGAAACACCATATATTTT.